These 10 T cell receptor beta chains came from one sample sequenced in a study of shared clonotypes between healthy human individuals. Some clones are missing from TCRdb's copy, which holds only in-frame ones; the method was immunoSEQ multiplex PCR. This table has approximately 2,000,000 clones, roughly 90% appearing once. The sample was naive CD4+ T cells from PBMCs. Subset indicated: CD45RA+ positively selected. The receptor source for this set is a man aged 18 to 30 in good health. Some clones in this sample may be carry-over from other donors' samples.

This rearrangement joins TRBV7-3 to TRBJ2-3; TRBD2 matches 9 bases. V gave up 5 bases and J gave up 0 bases; unmatched junction bases: 18. The CDR3 is made up of 20 amino acids. Germline lookup yields CDR1 SGHTA and CDR2 FQGTGA. This CDR3 reads CASSLVERLAALTSTDTQYF. In DNA form, the CDR3 reads TGTGCCAGCAGCCTCGTCGAGAGACTAGCGGCCCTCACTAGCACAGATACGCAGTATTTT.

This clone appeared a few times. V usage is TRBV30 and J usage is TRBJ1-3, with D hard to call. V lost 4 bases, J lost 4 bases, and 5 bases lay in between. CDR3 length equals 11 residues. CDR1 GTSNPN and CDR2 SVGIG come from the germline V gene (reference sequence). The CDR3 loop reads CAWNLGNTIYF. Here the CDR3 DNA reads TGTGCCTGGAATCTAGGAAACACCATATATTTT.

With regard to this clone: Other nucleotide sequences from this sample produce the same CDR3. The rearrangement uses TRBV20-1 and TRBJ2-3, with D unclear. The V gene's germline CDR1 is DFQATT and CDR2 SNEGSKA (reference sequence). The CDR3 is 11 amino acids. The V end lost 2 bases, the J end lost 3 bases, and 3 bases lay between the germline ends. The CDR3 spells CSARRTDTQYF. CDR3 sequence (DNA): TGCAGTGCTAGAAGAACAGATACGCAGTATTTT.

V usage is TRBV7-9 and J usage is TRBJ2-1, with 8 positions matching TRBD2. V dropped 5 bases and J dropped 8; count of bases not matched to a gene: 14. The CDR3 extends over 16 amino acids. Germline V gene sequence: CDR1 SEHNR, CDR2 FQNEAQ (reference sequence). The CDR3 loop is CASSVIPRSGSDEQFF. The CDR3 coding sequence is TGTGCCAGCAGCGTCATACCTAGGAGCGGGAGCGATGAGCAGTTCTTC. Drawing the rest from reference TRBV7-9 and TRBJ2-1, the complete variable domain is DTGVSQNPRHKITKRGQNVTFRCDPISEHNRLYWYRQTLGQGPEFLTYFQNEAQLEKSRLLSDRFSAERPKGSFSTLEIQRTEQGDSAMYLCASSVIPRSGSDEQFFGPGTRLTVL.

Points on this clone: Distinct nucleotide sequences in the sample also encode this CDR3. The chain joins TRBV9 to TRBJ2-1; D is uncertain. The V gene's germline CDR1 is SGDLS and CDR2 YYNGEE. CDR3 length: 13 amino acids. V lost 0 bases and J 5 bases, leaving 6 bases between the germline ends. The CDR3 region is CASSVGSNNEQFF. CDR3 DNA: TGTGCCAGCAGCGTAGGGTCGAACAATGAGCAGTTCTTC.

The CDR3 loop is CASSLLVSGVKETQYF. The CDR3 DNA is TGCGCCAGCAGCTTGTTAGTCAGTGGGGTCAAAGAGACCCAGTACTTC. The V call is TRBV5-1, the J call TRBJ2-5; D is ambiguous. In germline, CDR1 is SGHRS, CDR2 YFSETQ. Trimming pared 1 base from V and 3 bases from J, leaving 16 bases between. The length of the CDR3 is 16 residues.

This chain links TRBV6-6 with TRBJ1-2, with 9 bases that match TRBD1. The ends lost 5 bases at V and 1 base at J; junction bases unmatched: 5. Germline CDR1 MNHNY, CDR2 SVGAGI (reference sequence). This CDR3 has 15 residues. CDR3 region: CASSQQGAVNYGYTF. CDR3 nucleotides: TGTGCCAGCAGTCAACAGGGGGCGGTTAACTATGGCTACACCTTC.

The chain has TRBV6-1 and TRBJ1-2; D may be TRBD1 (6 bases). This CDR3 contains 16 residues. Germline V gene data show CDR1 as MNHNS and CDR2 as SASEGT. The germline V and J ends were trimmed by 4 bases and 3 bases, with 18 bases remaining between them. As DNA, the CDR3 is TGTGCCAGCAGTGCCTTTGAGGGGGGCCGCTACTATGGCTACACCTTC. Protein product: CASSAFEGGRYYGYTF.

Written as DNA, the CDR3 is TGCAGTGCCGGTGGACCGAACCACTACACCTTC. Protein: CSAGGPNHYTF. The genes are TRBV20-1 and TRBJ1-2; D not resolved. Germline assignment: CDR1 DFQATT and CDR2 SNEGSKA (reference sequence). The CDR3 loop spans 11 amino acids. The V end lost 6 bases, the J end lost 10 bases, and 15 bases lay between the germline ends.

The count of this clone is one. The V gene is TRBV7-3, the J gene TRBJ2-2; TRBD2 matches at 10 bases. From germline, CDR1 is SGHTA and CDR2 FQGTGA. V lost 1 base to trimming and J lost 5 bases; unmatched junction nucleotides: 4. This CDR3 contains 16 residues. CDR3 DNA: TGTGCCAGCAGCTTAATGCCTAGCGGGAGTACCGGGGAGCTGTTTTTT. Its translation: CASSLMPSGSTGELFF.